The sequence of this TCR beta chain was determined in a study of blood T cell repertoires in COVID-19. On the study more broadly: Donors in the United States, Italy and Spain gave samples during acute or convalescent COVID-19.

Germline V gene sequence: CDR1 SGHAT, CDR2 FQNNGV. The germline V and J ends were trimmed by 5 bases and 3 bases, with 9 bases remaining between them. The length of the CDR3 is 13 residues. Clones were sequenced by immunoSEQ multiplex PCR, and TCRdb holds only the in-frame ones, with some missing. The table has over 200,000 clones, 84% seen once; the top ten hold about 8%. What was sequenced was peripheral blood. This receptor was taken from a woman aged 45 to 65 with active or convalescent COVID-19. The rearrangement uses TRBV11-2 and TRBJ2-3, with D possibly being TRBD2 (5 bases). DNA for the CDR3: TGTGCCAGCAGCCCGGAGGCTACAGATACGCAGTATTTT. It codes for CASSPEATDTQYF. The full variable domain, completed using reference TRBV11-2 and TRBJ2-3, is EAGVAQSPRYKIIEKRQSVAFWCNPISGHATLYWYQQILGQGPKLLIQFQNNGVVDDSQLPKDRFSAERLKGVDSTLKIQPAKLEDSAVYLCASSPEATDTQYFGPGTRLTVL.